This paragraph reports one TCR beta chain. What it binds is not known. The CD4+ fraction was divided into a CD45RA+ naive subset and a CD45RA-negative memory subset. The data originate from a study of shared clonotypes between healthy human individuals. Study-wide results and limits: A few donors had 5% to 6% of their naive CD4 clonotypes in common. The study found lower generation probabilities in non-shared clonotypes than in those shared by all four donors.

This CDR3 has 15 residues. From germline, CDR1 is KGHSH and CDR2 LQKENI. The junction had 5 bases not matched to a gene; V was cut back by 5 bases and J by 1 base. The table came from immunoSEQ multiplex PCR; TCRdb's copy has only in-frame clones and leaves some out. The data show millions of clones, over 85% seen once. This chain connects TRBV18 to TRBJ1-1; TRBD1 matches at 9 bases. The sequencing sample was made of naive CD4+ T cells sorted from blood. Subset described: CD45RA+ positively selected. The clonotype comes from a man aged 18-30 years in good health. The CDR3 protein is CASSKDRGTNTEAFF. CDR3 bases: TGTGCCAGCTCAAAGGACAGGGGCACGAACACTGAAGCTTTCTTT.